Below, 25 T cell receptor beta chains from the same sample are listed, as sequenced in a study of blood T cell repertoires in COVID-19. Clones were read by immunoSEQ multiplex PCR, and TCRdb kept only the in-frame ones, dropping some. The sample consists of about 140,000 clones, about 83% of them appearing once. Material: peripheral blood. These receptors came from a woman between 40 and 55 years old with acute or convalescent COVID-19.

This chain uses TRBV27 with TRBJ2-3, with 11 nucleotides matching TRBD2. J was trimmed by 0 bases and V by 6 bases; bases with no gene match: 2. This CDR3 comprises 15 residues. Germline loops: CDR1 MNHEY, CDR2 SMNVEV (reference sequence). CDR3 amino acids: CASRLAGASTDTQYF. CDR3 coding DNA: TGTGCCAGCAGACTAGCGGGGGCCAGCACAGATACGCAGTATTTT.

The V call is TRBV30, the J call TRBJ1-1; D is uncertain. In germline, CDR1 is GTSNPN, CDR2 SVGIG (reference sequence). The germline V and J ends were trimmed by 2 bases and 1 base, with 14 bases remaining between them. This CDR3 comprises 15 residues. The CDR3 here is CAWSRVPGRNTEAFF. In DNA, the CDR3 is TGTGCCTGGAGTAGGGTACCGGGAAGGAACACTGAAGCTTTCTTT.

The chain combines TRBV6-6 with TRBJ1-5, with D tentatively TRBD1 (5 bases). CDR3 length: 14 amino acids. The germline CDR1 and CDR2 sequences are MNHNY and SVGAGI (reference sequence). V was shortened by 0 bases and J by 2 bases, with 5 bases between the two germline ends. The CDR3 sequence: CASSYSGGNQPQHF. The CDR3 coding sequence is TGTGCCAGCAGTTACTCAGGGGGCAATCAGCCCCAGCATTTT.

This chain joins TRBV12-3 or TRBV12-4 and TRBJ1-4; D gene unclear. The V and J ends lost 5 bases and 0 bases respectively, with 4 bases between them. This CDR3 has 13 amino acids. DNA of the CDR3: TGTGCCAGCAGTCCATCAACTAATGAAAAACTGTTTTTT. Amino acids: CASSPSTNEKLFF.

The chain links TRBV4-3 to TRBJ2-7; 7 nucleotides align to TRBD1. The V gene's germline CDR1 is LGHNA and CDR2 YSLEER. Trimming at V came to 3 bases and at J to 6 bases, leaving 14 bases not matched to a gene. This CDR3 has 16 amino acids. CDR3: CASSHYPTGESGEQYF. In DNA, the CDR3 is TGCGCCAGCAGCCACTATCCAACAGGGGAAAGCGGCGAGCAGTACTTC.

J is TRBJ2-7 and V is TRBV15; D is perhaps TRBD1 (5 bases). Germline values: CDR1 LNHNV, CDR2 YYDKDF (reference sequence). This CDR3 has 13 residues. V was shortened by 1 base and J by 3 bases, with 7 bases between the two germline ends. The CDR3 reads CATSRGQNYEQYF. The CDR3 DNA follows: TGTGCCACCAGCAGAGGACAGAACTACGAGCAGTACTTC.

This chain links TRBV5-4 with TRBJ2-5, with 7 positions matching TRBD2. V gave up 0 bases and J gave up 2 bases; unmatched junction bases: 7. Germline CDR1 reads SGHNT; CDR2 reads YYREEE (reference sequence). The CDR3 loop spans 16 amino acids. The CDR3 coding sequence is TGTGCCAGCAGCTTGGCCCTCACGGGGGGACAAGAGACCCAGTACTTC. Translating gives CASSLALTGGQETQYF.

This clone was found a few times. The CDR3 DNA reads as TGTGCCAGCAGGTGGACCGACAGGGGAGTTACTGAAGCTTTCTTT. It encodes CASRWTDRGVTEAFF. The chain has TRBV27 and TRBJ1-1; TRBD1 aligns across 8 bases. With 6 bases clipped from V and 5 bases from J, the junction kept 11 bases outside the gene matches. CDR1 and CDR2 from the germline V gene are MNHEY and SMNVEV (reference sequence). The CDR3 covers 15 residues.

V gene TRBV6-5 combines with J gene TRBJ2-3; 7 bases match TRBD1. CDR1 is MNHEY and CDR2 is SVGAGI in the germline V gene. The V segment lost 5 bases and the J segment 2 bases; nucleotides outside the gene matches: 7. The CDR3 is made up of 15 amino acids. The CDR3 loop reads CASSPDRLDTDTQYF. CDR3 coding DNA: TGTGCCAGCAGTCCGGACAGGCTTGACACAGATACGCAGTATTTT.

The chain recombines TRBV3-1 (or the pseudogene TRBV3-2) with TRBJ1-3; maybe TRBD1 (6 bases). Germline CDR1 LGHDT, CDR2 YNNKEL (reference sequence). This CDR3 spans 16 amino acids. The germline V and J ends were trimmed by 4 bases and 2 bases, with 15 bases remaining between them. Written as DNA, the CDR3 is TGTGCCAGCAGCCGTGGACAGCTTGGGACTGGAAACACCATATATTTT. This translates into CASSRGQLGTGNTIYF.

This chain uses TRBV6-2 or TRBV6-3 with TRBJ2-5; the match to TRBD2 covers 13 bases. The CDR3 is made up of 14 amino acids. CDR1 MNHEY and CDR2 SVGEGT come from the germline V gene. Unmatched junction bases numbered 2, after V lost 3 bases and J lost 7 bases. The CDR3 region is CASSYWTSGGTQYF. Here the CDR3 DNA reads TGTGCCAGCAGTTATTGGACTAGCGGGGGGACCCAGTACTTC.

This chain connects TRBV4-2 to TRBJ2-2, with a tentative D call TRBD1 (6 bases). Germline assignment: CDR1 LGHNA and CDR2 YNFKEQ. The ends were cut back, 0 bases at V and 3 bases at J, with 11 bases in the middle. CDR3 length equals 16 residues. CDR3 loop: CASSQEQGDHTGELFF. DNA for the CDR3: TGTGCCAGCAGCCAAGAACAGGGTGACCACACCGGGGAGCTGTTTTTT.

This chain uses TRBV30 with TRBJ1-1, with D perhaps matching TRBD1 (5 bases). Germline loops: CDR1 GTSNPN, CDR2 SVGIG (reference sequence). This CDR3 comprises 12 residues. V gave up 4 bases and J gave up 4 bases, with 10 bases separating them. Here the CDR3 reads CAWIVGPTEAFF. Here the CDR3 DNA reads TGTGCCTGGATAGTGGGGCCCACTGAAGCTTTCTTT.

The chain combines TRBV7-2 with TRBJ2-7, with D possibly being TRBD1 (6 bases). CDR3 length: 13 residues. Germline V gives CDR1 SGHTA, CDR2 FQGNSA. Between the trimmed V and J ends, which lost 4 bases and 6 bases, there was a span of 13 bases. Here the CDR3 reads CASSSTGLGEQYF. CDR3 DNA sequence: TGTGCCAGCAGCTCAACAGGGTTGGGCGAGCAGTACTTC.

The chain employs TRBV7-9 and TRBJ1-1; TRBD1 agrees at 9 bases. This CDR3 is built from 17 residues. V lost 4 bases, J lost 3 bases, and 12 bases stayed unmatched. Germline lookup yields CDR1 SEHNR and CDR2 FQNEAQ (reference sequence). Written as DNA, the CDR3 is TGTGCCAGCAGCTCAACAGGGGGCAAGGGCCCTTACACTGAAGCTTTCTTT. This gives the protein CASSSTGGKGPYTEAFF. Filled out from reference TRBV7-9 and TRBJ1-1, the complete variable domain reads DTGVSQNPRHKITKRGQNVTFRCDPISEHNRLYWYRQTLGQGPEFLTYFQNEAQLEKSRLLSDRFSAERPKGSFSTLEIQRTEQGDSAMYLCASSSTGGKGPYTEAFFGQGTRLTVV.

The chain links TRBV3-1 (or the pseudogene TRBV3-2) to TRBJ2-6; no firm D call. The CDR3 runs to 16 residues. The germline CDR1 and CDR2 sequences are LGHDT and YNNKEL (reference sequence). Trimming took 3 bases from V and 0 from J, leaving 9 bases between them. The CDR3 is CASSQANPSGANVLTF. DNA for the CDR3: TGTGCCAGCAGCCAGGCCAACCCCTCTGGGGCCAACGTCCTGACTTTC.

The chain joins TRBV2 to TRBJ2-1; 12 nucleotides align to TRBD2. After removal of 6 bases from V and 8 bases from J, the junction contained 8 bases not matched to a gene. Germline assignment: CDR1 SNHLY and CDR2 FYNNEI. CDR3 length: 15 residues. CDR3 in amino acids: CASSALAGGRDEQFF. CDR3 DNA: TGTGCCAGCAGCGCTCTAGCGGGGGGGCGGGATGAGCAGTTCTTC.

This chain links TRBV5-4 with TRBJ2-2; 14 bases line up with TRBD2. Germline V gene lookup returns CDR1 SGHNT and CDR2 YYREEE (reference sequence). This CDR3 contains 18 residues. The V gene end was trimmed by 3 bases and the J gene end by 1 base; junction bases not matched to a gene: 5. Here the CDR3 reads CASSSGLAGALNTGELFF. The CDR3 bases are TGTGCCAGCAGCTCGGGACTAGCGGGAGCCTTGAACACCGGGGAGCTGTTTTTT.

The genes are TRBV29-1 and TRBJ1-1; D remains ambiguous. Trimming left V 3 bases short and J 0 bases short, with 11 bases between. The CDR3 spans 14 residues. From germline, CDR1 is SQVTM and CDR2 ANQGSEA. The CDR3 region is CSVEVRGVNTEAFF. The CDR3 DNA sequence: TGCAGCGTTGAGGTTCGGGGTGTGAACACTGAAGCTTTCTTT. Using reference TRBV29-1 and TRBJ1-1 for the parts outside the CDR3, the full variable domain is SAVISQKPSRDICQRGTSLTIQCQVDSQVTMMFWYRQQPGQSLTLIATANQGSEATYESGFVIDKFPISRPNLTFSTLTVSNMSPEDSSIYLCSVEVRGVNTEAFFGQGTRLTVV.

V usage is TRBV18 and J usage is TRBJ1-6; maybe TRBD1 (5 bases). Trimming removed 2 bases at V and 5 bases at J, with 10 bases between. This CDR3 contains 15 residues. Germline V lookup: CDR1 KGHSH, CDR2 LQKENI. For the CDR3, the DNA is TGTGCCAGCTCACCATACGACAGCAATAATTCACCCCTCCACTTT. Its translation: CASSPYDSNNSPLHF.

This chain joins TRBV28 and TRBJ2-3, with 10 nucleotides matching TRBD2. The CDR3 loop spans 15 amino acids. The V and J ends lost 4 bases and 3 bases, in that order; junction bases with no gene match: 4. Germline V gives CDR1 MDHEN, CDR2 SYDVKM. As DNA, the CDR3 is TGTGCCAGCAGTTCCACGGGACTAGCGACAGATACGCAGTATTTT. It yields the protein CASSSTGLATDTQYF.

This chain links TRBV12-3 or TRBV12-4 with TRBJ1-2; D not certain. The ends were cut back, 0 bases at V and 7 bases at J, with 9 bases in the middle. The CDR3 covers 13 residues. Here the CDR3 DNA reads TGTGCCAGCAGTTTAGCGGAGGGTGTTGGCTACACCTTC. It translates to CASSLAEGVGYTF.

The chain combines TRBV7-2 with TRBJ1-2; 7 bases are a match to TRBD1. V gave up 1 base and J gave up 7 bases; unmatched junction bases: 6. The V gene's germline CDR1 is SGHTA and CDR2 FQGNSA. The CDR3 sequence is 14 residues long. CDR3 nucleotides: TGTGCCAGCAGCTTAGTCCCAGGGGGTAGTGGCTACACCTTC. Residues: CASSLVPGGSGYTF.

The gene calls are TRBV7-6 and TRBJ2-5; TRBD1 is a possible D gene (5 bases). V was clipped by 1 base and J by 1 base, with 10 bases between them. The CDR3 spans 15 residues. Germline V gene lookup returns CDR1 SGHVS and CDR2 FNYEAQ. The CDR3 is CASSLVPGIQETQYF. The CDR3 DNA follows: TGTGCCAGCAGCTTAGTTCCAGGGATCCAAGAGACCCAGTACTTC.

The J gene is TRBJ2-7, the V gene TRBV9, with TRBD1 matching over 7 bases. Trimming cost V 4 bases and J 3 bases; bases outside gene matches: 7. Per the germline V gene, CDR1 is SGDLS and CDR2 is YYNGEE. This CDR3 contains 14 residues. CDR3 region: CASSFTGDRYEQYF. In DNA form, the CDR3 reads TGTGCCAGCAGCTTTACAGGGGACCGCTACGAGCAGTACTTC. The full variable domain, its missing parts supplied by reference TRBV9 and TRBJ2-7, is DSGVTQTPKHLITATGQRVTLRCSPRSGDLSVYWYQQSLDQGLQFLIQYYNGEERAKGNILERFSAQQFPDLHSELNLSSLELGDSALYFCASSFTGDRYEQYFGPGTRLTVT.